The present entry profiles one TCR beta chain with its context. The data belong to a study of T cells in Graves' hyperthyroidism and ophthalmopathy. Amplification of TCR beta CDR3 regions used RNA as the template. The HTBI set primed first-round TCR CDR3 RT-PCR. TCRdb redid the calling of the multiplex PCR reads with MiXCR, one entry per CDR3 protein. The table records 500,000 to 750,000 distinct CDR3 sequences, more than 15% of them present only once. The V end lost 3 bases, the J end lost 6 bases, and 9 bases lay between the germline ends. From germline, CDR1 is SNHLY and CDR2 FYNNEI. The CDR3 covers 12 residues.

The sequencing input was blood. The clonotype originates from a woman aged 30 to 39 with Graves' hyperthyroidism. The J gene is TRBJ2-7, the V gene TRBV2, with a possible D match to TRBD2 (5 bases). This CDR3 is CASSDLASEQYF. DNA for the CDR3: TGTGCCAGCAGTGACTTAGCGAGCGAGCAGTACTTC.